This T cell receptor beta chain appears in the sequencing data of a study of CD8 T cells in ankylosing spondylitis. Findings and limits, study-wide: The authors reported significant enrichment of disease-linked clones in matched ankylosing spondylitis synovial fluid.

Each CDR3 protein gets one entry after TCRdb re-called the 5' RACE reads with MiXCR. The table shows around 300,000 distinct CDR3 sequences, with roughly 20% occurring only once. As concerns this clonotype: Its antigen is unidentified.

Trimming took 5 bases from V and 4 from J; bases not matched to a gene: 4. The CDR3 has 15 amino acids. The receptor comes from a female donor with ankylosing spondylitis or in good health (not recorded which). The chain is built from TRBV12-3 or TRBV12-4 and TRBJ2-1; 11 bases fit TRBD1. The sample consisted of blood, either unsorted or a sorted T cell fraction (not recorded which). In nucleotides, the CDR3 is TGTGCCAGCAGTCGGACAGGGGGCATTTACAATGAGCAGTTCTTC. This codes for CASSRTGGIYNEQFF.